Listed below are T cell receptor beta chains from one sample, sequenced in a study of naive and memory T cell subsets. TCRdb redid the calling of the UMI-ligation and nested PCR reads with MiXCR, one entry per CDR3 protein. The table includes 99,000 or so distinct CDR3 sequences, 14% detected once. The sample taken for sequencing was naive CD8+ T cells from blood. These TCRs come from a human donor in good health. CDR3s include the opening cysteine and the closing phenylalanine or tryptophan. D genes are given only for firm matches. For some rows the clone size is stated as once, few or many, or as a class when expanded; others skip it.

V,length,D,J,size,DNA,CDR3
TRBV13,13,-,TRBJ1-6,-,TGTGCCAGCTCACAGGACTATAATTCACCCCTCCACTTT,CASSQDYNSPLHF
TRBV28,14,-,TRBJ2-7,few,TGTGCCAGCAGTCTGGGTCTAGCTTACTACGAGCAGTACTTC,CASSLGLAYYEQYF
TRBV5-1,15,-,TRBJ2-6,many,TGCGCCAGCAGGGTCGACAACTCTGGGGCCAACGTCCTGACTTTC,CASRVDNSGANVLTF
TRBV25-1,15,TRBD1,TRBJ1-1,-,TGTGCCAGCAGTGCCCACAGACAGGGCTACACTGAAGCTTTCTTT,CASSAHRQGYTEAFF
TRBV20-1,16,TRBD1,TRBJ1-1,few,TGCAGTGCTACGCCTTCTAGGGGACAGTTTATTGGTGAAGCTTTCTTT,CSATPSRGQFIGEAFF
TRBV7-3,13,-,TRBJ2-7,many,TGTGCCAGCAGGGACGGACAGTCCTACGAGCAGTACTTC,CASRDGQSYEQYF
TRBV7-2,15,TRBD1,TRBJ2-7,-,TGTGCCAGCAGCTCACTACAGGGGGCGTTACGGGAGCAGTACTTC,CASSSLQGALREQYF
TRBV4-3,14,TRBD2,TRBJ2-5,many,TGCGCCAGCAGCCAAGAAGGAGGGAGGGGGACCCAGTACTTC,CASSQEGGRGTQYF
TRBV24-1,13,-,TRBJ1-1,-,TGTGCCACCAGTGACAGCCCGAACACTGAAGCTTTCTTT,CATSDSPNTEAFF
TRBV5-6,16,-,TRBJ2-1,few,TGTGCCAGCAGCCGAACACTAGTTGAGTTCCACAATGAGCAGTTCTTC,CASSRTLVEFHNEQFF
TRBV25-1,13,-,TRBJ1-4,many,TGTGCCAGCAGCAGGGGAGGTAATGAAAAACTGTTTTTT,CASSRGGNEKLFF
TRBV7-2,14,-,TRBJ1-1,few,TGTGCCAGCAGCTTGGGCTTCGGTAACACTGAAGCTTTCTTT,CASSLGFGNTEAFF
TRBV11-3,13,-,TRBJ2-1,-,TGTGCCAGCAGCTTAGGGACTTTCTCTGAGCAGTTCTTC,CASSLGTFSEQFF
TRBV28,19,-,TRBJ2-1,many,TGTGCCAGCAGTTTATTCGCTAGTTTTCTGTCACCCGTCAACAATGAGCAGTTCTTC,CASSLFASFLSPVNNEQFF
TRBV6-1,15,-,TRBJ1-1,few,TGTGCCAGCACCCCGAAAGCCGGGGCGAGCACTGAAGCTTTCTTT,CASTPKAGASTEAFF
TRBV3-1,15,-,TRBJ2-3,many,TGTGCCAGCAGCCAAGGACCCGGGACGCATGATACGCAGTATTTT,CASSQGPGTHDTQYF
TRBV4-3,13,-,TRBJ2-7,few,TGCGCCAGCAGCCAAACCAGGGGCCACGAGCAGTACTTC,CASSQTRGHEQYF
TRBV27,16,-,TRBJ2-7,-,TGTGCCAGCATCGGTTCGGGCGGCGGCAGTTCCTACGAGCAGTACTTC,CASIGSGGGSSYEQYF
TRBV12-3/TRBV12-4,13,-,TRBJ1-5,many,TGTGCCAGCAGTCGCGGGGTCCATCAGCCCCAGCATTTT,CASSRGVHQPQHF
TRBV27,18,-,TRBJ1-4,-,TGTGCCAGCAGTTTATATGGCGGCTTTCGCGTCCTTGGTGAAAAACTGTTTTTT,CASSLYGGFRVLGEKLFF
TRBV12-3/TRBV12-4,12,-,TRBJ2-7,many,TGTGCCAGCAGTTTTGGACAGTACGAGCAGTACTTC,CASSFGQYEQYF
TRBV29-1,17,-,TRBJ1-1,many,TGCAGCGTTGCAGCGGATTATGTGCCGAGAAGGACCACTGAAGCTTTCTTT,CSVAADYVPRRTTEAFF
TRBV4-3,14,-,TRBJ2-3,-,TGCGCCAGCAGCCAAGGCTCCGGGTGGAATACGCAGTATTTT,CASSQGSGWNTQYF